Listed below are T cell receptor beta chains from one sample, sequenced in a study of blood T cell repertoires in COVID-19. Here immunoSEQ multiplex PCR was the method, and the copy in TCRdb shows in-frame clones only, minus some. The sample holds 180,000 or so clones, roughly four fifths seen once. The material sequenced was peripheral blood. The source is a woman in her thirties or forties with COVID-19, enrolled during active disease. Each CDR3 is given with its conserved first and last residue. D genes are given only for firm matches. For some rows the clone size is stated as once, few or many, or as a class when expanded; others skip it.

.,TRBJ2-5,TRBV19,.,CASSPPGRGKTQYF,TGTGCCAGTAGTCCCCCGGGTCGGGGTAAGACCCAGTACTTC
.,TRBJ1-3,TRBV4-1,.,CASSMNSGNTIYF,TGCGCCAGCAGTATGAACAGCGGAAACACCATATATTTT
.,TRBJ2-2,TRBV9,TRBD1,CASSDGQGAGGELFF,TGTGCCAGCAGCGACGGACAGGGGGCAGGCGGGGAGCTGTTTTTT
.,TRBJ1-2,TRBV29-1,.,CSVVEADYGYTF,TGCAGCGTCGTCGAGGCAGACTATGGCTACACCTTC
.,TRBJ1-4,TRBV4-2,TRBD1,CASSQGTGTGVEKLFF,TGTGCCAGCAGCCAGGGAACCGGGACAGGGGTCGAAAAACTGTTTTTT
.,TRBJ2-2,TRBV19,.,CASTKRIPTGELFF,TGTGCCAGTACTAAGCGGATACCCACCGGGGAGCTGTTTTTT
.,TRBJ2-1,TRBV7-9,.,CASSLLGEQFF,TGTGCCAGCAGCTTGCTAGGTGAGCAGTTCTTC
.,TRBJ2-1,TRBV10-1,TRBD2,CASSETRTSGRAGEQFF,TGCGCCAGCAGTGAGACCCGGACTAGCGGGAGGGCCGGGGAGCAGTTCTTC
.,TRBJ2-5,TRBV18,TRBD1,CASSPTTGERETQYF,TGTGCCAGCTCACCGACGACAGGGGAAAGGGAGACCCAGTACTTC
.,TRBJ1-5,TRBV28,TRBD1,CASSLDRVKPQHF,TGTGCCAGCAGCCTGGACAGGGTAAAGCCCCAGCATTTT
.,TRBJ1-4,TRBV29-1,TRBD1,CSASGQGGEEKLFF,TGCAGCGCCTCAGGACAGGGTGGGGAAGAAAAACTGTTTTTT
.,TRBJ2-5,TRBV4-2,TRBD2,CASSRGSGEETQYF,TGTGCCAGCAGCCGAGGAAGCGGGGAGGAGACCCAGTACTTC
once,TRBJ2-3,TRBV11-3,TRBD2,CASSLTGGGGTDTQYF,TGTGCCAGCAGCTTAACGGGCGGGGGGGGCACAGATACGCAGTATTTT
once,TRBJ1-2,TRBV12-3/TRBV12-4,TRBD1,CASGQGAAYGYTF,TGTGCCAGCGGACAGGGGGCAGCGTATGGCTACACCTTC
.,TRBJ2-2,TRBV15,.,CATSSPSAGELFF,TGTGCCACCAGCAGTCCAAGCGCCGGGGAGCTGTTTTTT
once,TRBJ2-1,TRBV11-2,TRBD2,CASERGAYNEQFF,TGTGCCAGTGAGCGGGGGGCCTACAATGAGCAGTTCTTC
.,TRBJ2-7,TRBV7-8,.,CASSLASGDGYEQYF,TGTGCCAGCAGCTTAGCGTCGGGGGATGGTTACGAGCAGTACTTC
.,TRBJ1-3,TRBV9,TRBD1,CASSSDRAGNTIYF,TGTGCCAGCAGCAGCGACAGGGCTGGAAACACCATATATTTT
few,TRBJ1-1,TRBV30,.,CAWSVRRAGLTEAFF,TGTGCCTGGAGTGTACGTAGGGCAGGGCTAACTGAAGCTTTCTTT
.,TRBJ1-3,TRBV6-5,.,CASSPTGVSGNTIYF,TGTGCCAGCAGCCCAACAGGAGTCTCTGGAAACACCATATATTTT
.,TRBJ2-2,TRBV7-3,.,CASSFSGTGELFF,TGTGCCAGCAGCTTCTCGGGGACCGGGGAGCTGTTTTTT
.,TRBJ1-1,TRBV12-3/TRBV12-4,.,CASSFSLPRAFF,TGTGCCAGCAGTTTTTCTCTACCTCGGGCTTTCTTT
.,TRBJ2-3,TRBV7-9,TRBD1,CASGTGEIDTQYF,TGTGCCAGCGGGACAGGGGAGATAGATACGCAGTATTTT
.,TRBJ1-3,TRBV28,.,CASRGGFSSGNTIYF,TGTGCCAGCCGGGGAGGGTTTTCCTCTGGAAACACCATATATTTT
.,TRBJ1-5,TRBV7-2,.,CASSLDGQGNQPQHF,TGTGCCAGCAGCTTAGACGGACAAGGCAATCAGCCCCAGCATTTT
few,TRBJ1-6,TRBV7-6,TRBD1,CASSLGTGGSPLHF,TGTGCCAGCAGCTTGGGGACAGGGGGTTCACCCCTCCACTTT
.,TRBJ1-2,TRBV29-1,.,CSALEGYGYTF,TGCAGCGCCCTTGAGGGCTATGGCTACACCTTC
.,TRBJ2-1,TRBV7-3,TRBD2,CASSLSGGTNEQFF,TGTGCCAGCAGCTTGAGCGGGGGGACCAATGAGCAGTTCTTC
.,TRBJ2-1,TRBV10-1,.,CASSPHIENEQFF,TGCGCCAGCAGTCCCCACATTGAAAATGAGCAGTTCTTC
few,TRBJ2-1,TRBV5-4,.,CASSISGSRVSEQFF,TGTGCCAGCAGCATTAGCGGTTCCCGGGTCAGTGAGCAGTTCTTC
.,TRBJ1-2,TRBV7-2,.,CASSSVGLGGSHYGYTF,TGTGCCAGCAGCTCCGTTGGGTTGGGGGGGTCTCACTATGGCTACACCTTC
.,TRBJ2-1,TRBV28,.,CASSPPGLPSEQFF,TGTGCCAGCAGTCCCCCAGGTCTGCCATCTGAGCAGTTCTTC
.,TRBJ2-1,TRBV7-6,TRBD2,CASSLSSGGAYNEQFF,TGTGCCAGCAGCTTGTCCTCCGGGGGGGCCTACAATGAGCAGTTCTTC
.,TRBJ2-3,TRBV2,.,CASLPQRASTDTQYF,TGTGCCAGCCTACCCCAGCGCGCTAGCACAGATACGCAGTATTTT
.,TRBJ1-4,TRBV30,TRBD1,CAWSSRTGALPNEKLFF,TGTGCCTGGTCCTCTAGGACAGGGGCCTTGCCTAATGAAAAACTGTTTTTT
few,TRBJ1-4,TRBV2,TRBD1,CASGRDRGRGEKLFF,TGTGCCAGCGGTCGGGACAGGGGGCGGGGTGAAAAACTGTTTTTT
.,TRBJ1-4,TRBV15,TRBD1,CATSRGQGAGEKLFF,TGTGCCACCAGCAGAGGACAGGGGGCTGGAGAAAAACTGTTTTTT
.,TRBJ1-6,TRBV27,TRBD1,CASSLFFPPGQDNSPLHF,TGTGCCAGCAGTTTATTTTTCCCACCGGGACAGGATAATTCACCCCTCCACTTT
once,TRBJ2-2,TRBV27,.,CASRLQVRTGELFF,TGTGCCAGCAGATTACAGGTTCGAACTGGGGAGCTGTTTTTT
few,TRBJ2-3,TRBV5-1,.,CASKSWTSTDTQYF,TGCGCCAGTAAAAGTTGGACTAGCACAGATACGCAGTATTTT